This TCR beta chain was documented in a study of blood T cells in healthy people across ages. With a J-beta primer mix and a sample-barcoded 5' primer, a second PCR ran roughly 7 to 11 cycles. Tags on each cDNA molecule came from a template-switch adaptor with 12 random nucleotides. TCRdb processed the 5' RACE reads anew with MiXCR; each CDR3 protein has one entry. There are about 670,000 distinct CDR3 sequences in the sample; over 40% occur only once, and about 14% lies in the top ten. Turning to this clonotype: Its cognate antigen is unknown.

Germline values: CDR1 LGHNA, CDR2 YNFKEQ. This CDR3 region has 13 residues. General study results and limits: Unknown donor CMV status possibly confounded expanded clonotype changes.

The chain couples TRBV4-2 to TRBJ2-4; the D gene is possibly TRBD1 (5 bases). The DNA matches TRBJ2-7 better at its end, which makes the J call doubtful. This clonotype was obtained from a woman older than 75 in good health. What was sequenced was blood. CDR3: CASSQGDEYEQYF. The CDR3 bases are TGTGCCAGCAGTCAGGGTGATGAATACGAGCAGTACTTC.